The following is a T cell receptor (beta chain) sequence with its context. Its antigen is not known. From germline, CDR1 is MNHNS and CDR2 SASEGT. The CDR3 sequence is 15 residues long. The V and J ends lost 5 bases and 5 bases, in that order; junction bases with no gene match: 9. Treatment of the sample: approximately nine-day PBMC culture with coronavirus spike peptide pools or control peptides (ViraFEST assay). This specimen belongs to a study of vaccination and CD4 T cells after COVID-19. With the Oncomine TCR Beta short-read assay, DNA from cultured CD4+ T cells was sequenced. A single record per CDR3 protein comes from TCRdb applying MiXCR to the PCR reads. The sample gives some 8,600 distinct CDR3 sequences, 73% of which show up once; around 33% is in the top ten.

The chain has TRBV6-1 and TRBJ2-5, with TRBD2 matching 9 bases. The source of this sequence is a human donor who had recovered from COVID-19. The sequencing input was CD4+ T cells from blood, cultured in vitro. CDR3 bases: TGTGCCAGCAGTCCGGGCGGCGGGAGGGGTGAGACCCAGTACTTC. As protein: CASSPGGGRGETQYF.